The present entry profiles one T cell receptor beta chain with its context. Generated by immunoSEQ multiplex PCR, the TCRdb table keeps only in-frame clones and is missing some. The sample holds tens of thousands of clones, approximately 94% seen once. Germline V gives CDR1 SGHNT, CDR2 YENEEA. The CDR3 runs 15 residues. V lost 5 bases to trimming and J lost 0 bases, with 11 bases between them. These data are taken from a study of technical replicates of blood from several donors. This sequence originates from a human donor in good health. The specimen was T cells isolated from PBMCs. The chain carries TRBV11-3 and TRBJ2-1, with a possible D match to TRBD2 (6 bases). The CDR3 region is CASSQDYGSYNEQFF. The CDR3 nucleotides read TGTGCCAGCAGCCAGGACTATGGCTCCTACAATGAGCAGTTCTTC.